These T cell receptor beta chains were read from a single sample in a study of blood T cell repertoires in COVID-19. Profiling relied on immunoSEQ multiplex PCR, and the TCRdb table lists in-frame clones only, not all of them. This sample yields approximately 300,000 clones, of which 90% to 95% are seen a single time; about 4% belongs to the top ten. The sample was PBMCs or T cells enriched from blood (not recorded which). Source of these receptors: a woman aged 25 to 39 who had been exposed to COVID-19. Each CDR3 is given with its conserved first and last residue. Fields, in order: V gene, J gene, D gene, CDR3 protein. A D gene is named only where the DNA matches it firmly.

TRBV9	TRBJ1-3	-	CASSSPGTWNTIYF
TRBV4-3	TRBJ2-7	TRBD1	CASSQDSRGRGYEQYF
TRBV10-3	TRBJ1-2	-	CAISESARGNYGYTF
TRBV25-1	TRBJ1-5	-	CASSLAGINQPQHF
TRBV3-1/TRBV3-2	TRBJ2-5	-	CASSQVAETQYF
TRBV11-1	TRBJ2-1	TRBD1	CASSLRQGGEQFF
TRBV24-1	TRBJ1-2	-	CATSDSTGGYTF
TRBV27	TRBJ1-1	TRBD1	CASVREGATEAFF
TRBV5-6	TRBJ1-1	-	CASSPEGGRVTEAFF
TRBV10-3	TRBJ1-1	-	CAIRGNTEAFF
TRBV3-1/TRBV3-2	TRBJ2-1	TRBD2	CASRGLAGGTYIHEQFF
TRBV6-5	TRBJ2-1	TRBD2	CASSDRSGGYNEQFF
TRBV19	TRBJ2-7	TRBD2	CASGTSGGYEQYF
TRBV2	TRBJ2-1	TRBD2	CASHRSGGAWNEQFF
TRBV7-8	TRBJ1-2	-	CASSLALWQGSNYGYTF
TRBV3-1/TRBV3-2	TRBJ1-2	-	CASSQGATTNYGYTF
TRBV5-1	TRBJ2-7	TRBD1	CASSKGRGQGPHEQYF
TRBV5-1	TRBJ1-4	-	CASSLSLGRGEKLFF
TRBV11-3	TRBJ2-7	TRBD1	CASSLRGTGLYEQYF
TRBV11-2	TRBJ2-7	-	CASSSPGPSYEQYF
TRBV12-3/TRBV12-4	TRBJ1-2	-	CASSPALWGYTF
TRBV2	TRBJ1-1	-	CASKGVDTEAFF
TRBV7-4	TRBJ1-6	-	CASSLVDRPELNSPLHF
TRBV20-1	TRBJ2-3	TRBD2	CSASALAGGPTDTQYF
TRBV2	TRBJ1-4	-	CASSWTATNEKLFF
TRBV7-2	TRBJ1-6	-	CASRPDSYNSPLHF
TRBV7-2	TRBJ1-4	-	CASSFSNEKLFF
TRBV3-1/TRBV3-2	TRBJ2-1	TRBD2	CASSHGGMNEQFF
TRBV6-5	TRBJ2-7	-	CASQIEGGGTYEQYF
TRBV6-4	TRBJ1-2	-	CASRSPHIGYTF
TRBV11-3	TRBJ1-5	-	CASSLGQRYSNQPQHF
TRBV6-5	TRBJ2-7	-	CASSYRGHRYEQYF
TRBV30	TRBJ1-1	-	CAWNPGDMNTEAFF
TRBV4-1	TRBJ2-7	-	CASSQDTSSYEQYF
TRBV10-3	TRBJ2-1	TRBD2	CAISDSVAGGHDEQFF
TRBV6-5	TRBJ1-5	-	CASRGGPSNQPQHF
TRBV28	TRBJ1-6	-	CASSSFRPSYNSPLHF
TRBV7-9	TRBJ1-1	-	CASSNQAGASVF
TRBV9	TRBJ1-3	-	CASSVDAQPGNTIYF
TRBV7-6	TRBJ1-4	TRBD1	CASSQGVQGLGEKLFF
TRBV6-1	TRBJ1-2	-	CASSDRVDYGYTF
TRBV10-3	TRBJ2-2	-	CAISETGYTGELFF
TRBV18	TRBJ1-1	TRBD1	CASSPRRTGFLNTEAFF
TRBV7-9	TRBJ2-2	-	CASSFNRDTGELFF
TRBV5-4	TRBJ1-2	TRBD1	CASSGAPTGESSELYGYTF
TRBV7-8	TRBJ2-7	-	CASSLEQISYEQYF
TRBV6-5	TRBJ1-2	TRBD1	CASSYSTGTGYTF
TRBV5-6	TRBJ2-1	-	CASSLFAGASFNEQFF
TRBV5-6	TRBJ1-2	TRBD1	CASSFRDRGTLYGYTF
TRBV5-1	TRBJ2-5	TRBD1	CASSLVDRGVQETQYF
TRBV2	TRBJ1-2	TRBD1	CADHAGTGVGRGYTF
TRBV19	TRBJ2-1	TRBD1	CASSTTGGSTNEQFF